This TCR beta chain was found in a study of identifying expanded T cells in peripheral blood. Study-level findings and limits: Two-week clone count variance significantly increased as total template count grew.

TCRdb keeps only in-frame clones here, not all; method: immunoSEQ multiplex PCR. The sample lists under 70,000 clones; 87% were seen once. The CDR3 totals 15 residues. Germline loops: CDR1 ENHRY, CDR2 SYGVKD. The ends were cut back, 6 bases at V and 4 bases at J, with 17 bases in the middle. This clone was detected once. Its antigen is undetermined. The sequence was collected from a person between 18 and 75 years old in good health. The rearrangement uses TRBV10-3 and TRBJ2-3, with D hard to call. Sequenced input: blood. The CDR3 loop is CAISHPGTAPDTQYF. As DNA, the CDR3 is TGTGCCATCAGCCACCCGGGCACAGCTCCAGATACGCAGTATTTT.